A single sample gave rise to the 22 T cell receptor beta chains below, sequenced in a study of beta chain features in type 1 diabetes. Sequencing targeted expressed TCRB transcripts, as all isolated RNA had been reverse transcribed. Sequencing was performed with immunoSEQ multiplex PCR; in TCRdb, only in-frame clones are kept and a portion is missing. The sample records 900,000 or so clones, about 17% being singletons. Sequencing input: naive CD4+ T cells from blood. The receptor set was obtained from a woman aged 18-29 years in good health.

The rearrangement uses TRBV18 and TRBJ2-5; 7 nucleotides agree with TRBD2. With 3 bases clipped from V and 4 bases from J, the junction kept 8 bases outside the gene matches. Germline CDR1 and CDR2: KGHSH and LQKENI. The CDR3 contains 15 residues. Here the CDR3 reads CASSPPGGMIETQYF. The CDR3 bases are TGTGCCAGCTCACCGCCGGGGGGAATGATAGAGACCCAGTACTTC.

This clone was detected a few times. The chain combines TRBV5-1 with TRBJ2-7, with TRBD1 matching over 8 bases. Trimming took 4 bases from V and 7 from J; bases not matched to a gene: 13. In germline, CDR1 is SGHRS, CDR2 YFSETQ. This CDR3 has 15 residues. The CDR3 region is CASSHTGTGVGEQYF. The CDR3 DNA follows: TGCGCCAGCAGCCATACCGGGACAGGTGTTGGGGAGCAGTACTTC.

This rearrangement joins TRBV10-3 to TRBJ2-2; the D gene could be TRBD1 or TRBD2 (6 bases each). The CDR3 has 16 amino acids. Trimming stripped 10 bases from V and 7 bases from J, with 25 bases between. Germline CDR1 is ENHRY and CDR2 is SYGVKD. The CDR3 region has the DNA TGTGCCACGCGAGGCAGACCCTCCGGAGGGGGCGGGGAGCTGTTTTTT. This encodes CATRGRPSGGGGELFF.

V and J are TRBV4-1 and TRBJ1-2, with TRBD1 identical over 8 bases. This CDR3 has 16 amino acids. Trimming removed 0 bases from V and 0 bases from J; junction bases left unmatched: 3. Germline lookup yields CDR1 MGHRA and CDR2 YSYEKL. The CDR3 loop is CASSQEGQGTNYGYTF. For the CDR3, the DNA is TGCGCCAGCAGCCAAGAAGGACAGGGCACTAACTATGGCTACACCTTC.

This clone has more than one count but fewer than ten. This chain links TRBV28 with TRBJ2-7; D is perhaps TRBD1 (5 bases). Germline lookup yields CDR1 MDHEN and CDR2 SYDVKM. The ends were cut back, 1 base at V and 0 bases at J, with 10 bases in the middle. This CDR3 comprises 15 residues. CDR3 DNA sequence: TGTGCCAGCAGTTTATCCACAGGATTCTCCTACGAGCAGTACTTC. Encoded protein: CASSLSTGFSYEQYF.

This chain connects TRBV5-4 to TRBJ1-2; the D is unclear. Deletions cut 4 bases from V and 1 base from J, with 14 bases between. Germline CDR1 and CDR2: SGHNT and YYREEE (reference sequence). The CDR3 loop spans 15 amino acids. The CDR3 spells CASSPIQQSNYGYTF. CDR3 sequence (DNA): TGTGCCAGCAGCCCTATCCAGCAGAGTAACTATGGCTACACCTTC.

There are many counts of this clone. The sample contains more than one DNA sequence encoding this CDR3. Here the CDR3 reads CAISVGGTYNEQFF. The CDR3 DNA sequence: TGTGCCATCAGTGTGGGAGGAACATACAATGAGCAGTTCTTC. The V call is TRBV10-3, the J call TRBJ2-1; D is possibly TRBD2 (6 bases). The CDR3 covers 14 residues. CDR1 and CDR2 from the germline V gene are ENHRY and SYGVKD. Trimming shortened V by 4 bases and J by 4 bases, and 11 bases separated the two germline ends.

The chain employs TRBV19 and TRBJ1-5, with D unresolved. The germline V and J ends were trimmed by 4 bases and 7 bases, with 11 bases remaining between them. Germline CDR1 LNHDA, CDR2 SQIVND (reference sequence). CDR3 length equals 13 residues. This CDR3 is CASSTALGQPQHF. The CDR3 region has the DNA TGTGCCAGTAGTACGGCCTTGGGGCAGCCCCAGCATTTT.

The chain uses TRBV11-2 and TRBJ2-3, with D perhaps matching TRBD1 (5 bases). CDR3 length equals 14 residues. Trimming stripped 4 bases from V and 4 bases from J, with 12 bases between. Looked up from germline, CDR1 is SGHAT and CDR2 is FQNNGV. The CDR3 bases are TGTGCCAGCAGCTATTCCCAGGGTCCAGATACGCAGTATTTT. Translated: CASSYSQGPDTQYF.

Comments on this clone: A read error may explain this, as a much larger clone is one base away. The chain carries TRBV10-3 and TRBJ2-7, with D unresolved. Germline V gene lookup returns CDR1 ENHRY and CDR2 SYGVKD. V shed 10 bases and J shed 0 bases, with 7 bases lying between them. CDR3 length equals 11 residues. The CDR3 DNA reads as TGTGCCAGCAGCAGCTCCTACGAGCAGTACTTC. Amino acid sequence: CASSSSYEQYF.

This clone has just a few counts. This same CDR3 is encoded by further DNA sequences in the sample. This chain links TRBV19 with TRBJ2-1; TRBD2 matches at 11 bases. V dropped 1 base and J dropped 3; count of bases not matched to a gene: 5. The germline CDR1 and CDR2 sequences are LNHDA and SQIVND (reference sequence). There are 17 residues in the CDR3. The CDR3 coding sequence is TGTGCCAGTAGTATAGTCCCACTAGCGGGGGTCTACAATGAGCAGTTCTTC. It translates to CASSIVPLAGVYNEQFF.

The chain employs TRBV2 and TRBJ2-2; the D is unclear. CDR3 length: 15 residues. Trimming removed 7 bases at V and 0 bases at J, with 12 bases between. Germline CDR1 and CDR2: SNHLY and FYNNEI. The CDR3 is CASTEVGANTGELFF. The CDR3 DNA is TGTGCCAGCACCGAGGTCGGAGCGAACACCGGGGAGCTGTTTTTT.

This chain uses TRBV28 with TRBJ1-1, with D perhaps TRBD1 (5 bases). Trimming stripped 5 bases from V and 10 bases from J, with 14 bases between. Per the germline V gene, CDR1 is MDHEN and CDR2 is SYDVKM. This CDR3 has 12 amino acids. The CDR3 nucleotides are TGTGCCAGCAGTCTTCAGACTGGGGGAGCTTTCTTT. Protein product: CASSLQTGGAFF.

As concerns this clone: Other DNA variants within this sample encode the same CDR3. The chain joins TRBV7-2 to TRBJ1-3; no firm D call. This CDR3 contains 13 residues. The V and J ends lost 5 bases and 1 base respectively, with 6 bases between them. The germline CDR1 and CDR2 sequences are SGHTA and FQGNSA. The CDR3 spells CASSLTSGNTIYF. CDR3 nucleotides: TGTGCCAGCAGCCTAACTTCTGGAAACACCATATATTTT.

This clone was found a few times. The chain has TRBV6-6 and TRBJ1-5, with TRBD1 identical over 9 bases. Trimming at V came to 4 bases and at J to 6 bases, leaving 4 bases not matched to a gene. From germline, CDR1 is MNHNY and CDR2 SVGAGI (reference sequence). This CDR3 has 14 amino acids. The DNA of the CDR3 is TGTGCCAGCAGTTGGAGACAGGGGGTTCAGCCCCAGCATTTT. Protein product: CASSWRQGVQPQHF.

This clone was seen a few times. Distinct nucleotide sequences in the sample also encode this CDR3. The CDR3 sequence: CASSLGLAAYNEQFF. The CDR3 bases are TGTGCCAGCAGCTTAGGACTAGCGGCTTACAATGAGCAGTTCTTC. The chain is built from TRBV7-2 and TRBJ2-1, with 9 bases identical to TRBD2. The germline gives CDR1 SGHTA, CDR2 FQGNSA. With 1 base clipped from V and 4 bases from J, the junction kept 2 bases outside the gene matches. The CDR3 runs 15 residues.

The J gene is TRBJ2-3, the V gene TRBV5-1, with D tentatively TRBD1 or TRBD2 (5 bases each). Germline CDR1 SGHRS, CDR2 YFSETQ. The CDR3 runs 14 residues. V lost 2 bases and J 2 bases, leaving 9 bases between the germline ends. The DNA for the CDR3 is TGCGCCAGCAGCTTCGGGACCCACACAGATACGCAGTATTTT. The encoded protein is CASSFGTHTDTQYF.

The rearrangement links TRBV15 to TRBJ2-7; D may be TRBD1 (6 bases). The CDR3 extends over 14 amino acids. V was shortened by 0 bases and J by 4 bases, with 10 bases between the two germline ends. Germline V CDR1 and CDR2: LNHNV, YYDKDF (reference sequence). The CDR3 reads CATSRDPQGYEQYF. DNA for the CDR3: TGTGCCACCAGCAGAGACCCACAGGGTTACGAGCAGTACTTC.

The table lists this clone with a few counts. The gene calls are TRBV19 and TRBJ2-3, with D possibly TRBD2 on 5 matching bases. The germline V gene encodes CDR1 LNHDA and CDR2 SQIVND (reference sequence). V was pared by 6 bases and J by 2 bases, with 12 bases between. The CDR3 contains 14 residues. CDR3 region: CASSPLRVTDTQYF. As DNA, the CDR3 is TGTGCCAGTAGCCCTCTGCGGGTCACAGATACGCAGTATTTT.

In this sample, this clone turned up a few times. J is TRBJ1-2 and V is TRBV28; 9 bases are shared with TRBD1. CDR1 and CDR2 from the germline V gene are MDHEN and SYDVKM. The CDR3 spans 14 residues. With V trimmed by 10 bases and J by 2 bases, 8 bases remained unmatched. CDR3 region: CATKSGQGNYGYTF. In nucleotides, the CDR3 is TGTGCCACCAAATCGGGACAGGGAAACTATGGCTACACCTTC.

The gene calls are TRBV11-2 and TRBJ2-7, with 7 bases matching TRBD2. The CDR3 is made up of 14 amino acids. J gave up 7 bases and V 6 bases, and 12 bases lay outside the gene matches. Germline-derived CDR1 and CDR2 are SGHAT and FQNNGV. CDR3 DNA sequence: TGTGCCAGCAGGGACCCGGGCGGGAGAGGTGAGCAGTACTTC. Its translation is CASRDPGGRGEQYF.

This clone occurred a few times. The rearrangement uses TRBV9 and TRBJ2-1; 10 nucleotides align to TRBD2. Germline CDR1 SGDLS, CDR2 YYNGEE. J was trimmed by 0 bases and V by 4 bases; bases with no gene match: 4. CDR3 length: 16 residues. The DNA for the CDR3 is TGTGCCAGCAGCACTAGCGGGGTAAGCTCCTACAATGAGCAGTTCTTC. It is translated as CASSTSGVSSYNEQFF.